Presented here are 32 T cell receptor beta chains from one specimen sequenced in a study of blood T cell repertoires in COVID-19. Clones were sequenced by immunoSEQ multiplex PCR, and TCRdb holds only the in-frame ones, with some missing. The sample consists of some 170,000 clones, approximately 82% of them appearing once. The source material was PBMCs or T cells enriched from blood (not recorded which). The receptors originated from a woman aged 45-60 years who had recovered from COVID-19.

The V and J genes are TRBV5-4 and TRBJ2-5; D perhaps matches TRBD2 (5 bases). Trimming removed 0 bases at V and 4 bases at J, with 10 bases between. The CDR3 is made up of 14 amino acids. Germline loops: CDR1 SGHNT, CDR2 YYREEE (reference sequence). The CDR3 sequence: CASSLDSRVETQYF. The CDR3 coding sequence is TGTGCCAGCAGCTTGGACTCGCGGGTAGAGACCCAGTACTTC.

For the CDR3, the DNA is TGTGCCAGCAGCATGGACAGGGGGCGGATCTCTGGGGCCAACGTCCTGACTTTC. Its protein is CASSMDRGRISGANVLTF. The chain carries TRBV7-9 and TRBJ2-6, with 11 positions matching TRBD1. Trimming took 5 bases from V and 0 from J; bases not matched to a gene: 6. CDR1 is SEHNR, CDR2 FQNEAQ, per germline (reference sequence). This CDR3 is built from 18 residues.

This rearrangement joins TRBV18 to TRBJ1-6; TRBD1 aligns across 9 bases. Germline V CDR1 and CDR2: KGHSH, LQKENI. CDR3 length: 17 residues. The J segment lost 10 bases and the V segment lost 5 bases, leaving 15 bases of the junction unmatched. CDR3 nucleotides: TGTGCCAGCTCAACATCACCCAGGGGACAGGGTAGATCACCCCTCCACTTT. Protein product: CASSTSPRGQGRSPLHF.

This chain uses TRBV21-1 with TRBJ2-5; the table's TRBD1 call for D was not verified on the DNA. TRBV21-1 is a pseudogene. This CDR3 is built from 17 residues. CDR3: CASSKALGTGRQETQYF. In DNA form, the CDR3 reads TGTGCCAGCAGCAAAGCGCTTGGGACAGGGCGGCAAGAGACCCAGTACTTC.

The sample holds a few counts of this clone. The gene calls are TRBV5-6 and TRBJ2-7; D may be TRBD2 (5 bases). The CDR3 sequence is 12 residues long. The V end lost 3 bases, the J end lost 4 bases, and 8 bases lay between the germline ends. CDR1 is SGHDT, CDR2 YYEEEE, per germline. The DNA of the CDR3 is TGTGCCAGCAGCTCGGAGGAGTACGAGCAGTACTTC. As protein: CASSSEEYEQYF.

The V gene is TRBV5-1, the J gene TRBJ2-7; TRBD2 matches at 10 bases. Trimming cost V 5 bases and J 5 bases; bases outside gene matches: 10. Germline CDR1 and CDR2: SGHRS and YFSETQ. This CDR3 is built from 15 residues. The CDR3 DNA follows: TGCGCCAGCAGTCGAAGAAGCGGGAGGGGAAACGAGCAGTACTTC. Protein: CASSRRSGRGNEQYF.

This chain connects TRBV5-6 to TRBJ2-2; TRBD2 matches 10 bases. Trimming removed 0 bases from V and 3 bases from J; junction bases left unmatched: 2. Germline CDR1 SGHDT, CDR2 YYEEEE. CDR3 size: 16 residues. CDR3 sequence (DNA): TGTGCCAGCAGCTTGGGGGGACTAGCGTACACCGGGGAGCTGTTTTTT. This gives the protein CASSLGGLAYTGELFF.

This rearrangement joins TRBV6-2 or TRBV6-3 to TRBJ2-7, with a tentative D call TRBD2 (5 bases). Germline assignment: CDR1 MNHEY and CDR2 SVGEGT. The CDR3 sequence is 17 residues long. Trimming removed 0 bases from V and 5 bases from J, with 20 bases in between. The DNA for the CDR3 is TGTGCCAGCAGTTACTCGATCGGGGAGAGGGATTTGGACGAGCAGTACTTC. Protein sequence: CASSYSIGERDLDEQYF.

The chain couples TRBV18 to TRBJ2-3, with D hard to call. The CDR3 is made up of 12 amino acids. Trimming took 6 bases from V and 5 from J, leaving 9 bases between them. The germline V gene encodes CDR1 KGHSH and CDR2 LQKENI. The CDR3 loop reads CASSLYIDTQYF. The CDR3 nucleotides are TGTGCCAGCTCGCTTTACATAGATACGCAGTATTTT.

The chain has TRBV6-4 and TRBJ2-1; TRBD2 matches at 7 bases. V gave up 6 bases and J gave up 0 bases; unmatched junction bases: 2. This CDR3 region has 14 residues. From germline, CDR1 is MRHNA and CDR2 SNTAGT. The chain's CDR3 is CASSGGGSYNEQFF. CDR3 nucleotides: TGTGCCAGCAGCGGCGGGGGCTCCTACAATGAGCAGTTCTTC.

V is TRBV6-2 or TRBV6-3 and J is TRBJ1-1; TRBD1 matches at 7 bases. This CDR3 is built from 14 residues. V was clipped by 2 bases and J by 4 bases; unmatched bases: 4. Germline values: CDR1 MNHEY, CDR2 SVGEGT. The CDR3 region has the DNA TGTGCCAGCAGTTACCGGCAGGGGGGCACTGAAGCTTTCTTT. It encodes CASSYRQGGTEAFF.

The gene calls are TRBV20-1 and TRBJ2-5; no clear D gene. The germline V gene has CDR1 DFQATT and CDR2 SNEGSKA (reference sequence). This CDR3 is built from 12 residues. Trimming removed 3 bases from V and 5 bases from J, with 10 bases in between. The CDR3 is CSASRVMETQYF. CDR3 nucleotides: TGCAGTGCTAGTCGGGTCATGGAGACCCAGTACTTC.

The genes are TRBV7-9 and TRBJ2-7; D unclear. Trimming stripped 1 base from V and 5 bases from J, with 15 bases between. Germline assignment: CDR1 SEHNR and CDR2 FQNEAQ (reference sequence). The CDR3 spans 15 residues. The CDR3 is CASSLVAGSPHEQYF. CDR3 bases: TGTGCCAGCAGCTTAGTCGCAGGCTCTCCTCACGAGCAGTACTTC.

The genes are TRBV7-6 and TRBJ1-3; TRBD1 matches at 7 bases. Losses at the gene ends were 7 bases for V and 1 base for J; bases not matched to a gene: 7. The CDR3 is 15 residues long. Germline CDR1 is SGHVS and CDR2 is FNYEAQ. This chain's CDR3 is CASNPGQLSGNTIYF. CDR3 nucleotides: TGTGCCAGCAACCCGGGACAGCTTTCTGGAAACACCATATATTTT.

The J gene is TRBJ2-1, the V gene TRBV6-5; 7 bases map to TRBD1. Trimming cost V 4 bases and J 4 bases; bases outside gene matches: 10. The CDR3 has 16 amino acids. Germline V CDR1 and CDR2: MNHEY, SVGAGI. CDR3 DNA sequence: TGTGCCAGCAGTTCCTCGACAGGGCCCTTTTACAATGAGCAGTTCTTC. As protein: CASSSSTGPFYNEQFF.

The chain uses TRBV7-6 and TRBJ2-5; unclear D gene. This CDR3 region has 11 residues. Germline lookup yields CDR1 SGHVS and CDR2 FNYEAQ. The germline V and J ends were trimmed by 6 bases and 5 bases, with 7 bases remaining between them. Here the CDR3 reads CASSSRETQYF. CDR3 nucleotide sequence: TGTGCCAGCAGTTCGAGGGAGACCCAGTACTTC.

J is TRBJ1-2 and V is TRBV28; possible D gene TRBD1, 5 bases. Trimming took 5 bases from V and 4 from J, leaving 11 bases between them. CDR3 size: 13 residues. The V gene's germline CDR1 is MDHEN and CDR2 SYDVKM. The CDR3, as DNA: TGTGCCAGCAGTCCCCAGGGTGGCTATGGCTACACCTTC. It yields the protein CASSPQGGYGYTF.

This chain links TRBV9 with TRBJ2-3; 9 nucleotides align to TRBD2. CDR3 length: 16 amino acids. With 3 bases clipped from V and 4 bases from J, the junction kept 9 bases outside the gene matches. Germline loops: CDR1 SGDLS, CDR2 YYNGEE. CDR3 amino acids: CASSARSGSSADTQYF. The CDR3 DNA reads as TGTGCCAGCAGCGCCCGTAGCGGGAGCAGCGCAGATACGCAGTATTTT.

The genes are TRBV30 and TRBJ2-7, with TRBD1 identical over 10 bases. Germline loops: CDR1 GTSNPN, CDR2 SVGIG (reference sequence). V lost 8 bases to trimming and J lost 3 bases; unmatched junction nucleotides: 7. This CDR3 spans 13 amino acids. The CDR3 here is CAGGTGVNYEQYF. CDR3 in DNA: TGTGCCGGTGGGACAGGGGTCAACTACGAGCAGTACTTC.

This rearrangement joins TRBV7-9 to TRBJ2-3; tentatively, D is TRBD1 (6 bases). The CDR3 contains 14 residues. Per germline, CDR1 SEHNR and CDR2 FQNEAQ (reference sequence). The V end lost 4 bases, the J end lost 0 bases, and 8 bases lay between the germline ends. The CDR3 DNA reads TGTGCCAGCAGCTCCACAGGGAGCACAGATACGCAGTATTTT. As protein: CASSSTGSTDTQYF.

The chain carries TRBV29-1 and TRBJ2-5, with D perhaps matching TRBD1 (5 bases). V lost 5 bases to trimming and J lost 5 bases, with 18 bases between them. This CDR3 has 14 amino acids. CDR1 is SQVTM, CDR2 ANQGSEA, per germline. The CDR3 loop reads CSVITGGDWETQYF. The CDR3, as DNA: TGCAGCGTTATTACAGGTGGGGATTGGGAGACCCAGTACTTC.

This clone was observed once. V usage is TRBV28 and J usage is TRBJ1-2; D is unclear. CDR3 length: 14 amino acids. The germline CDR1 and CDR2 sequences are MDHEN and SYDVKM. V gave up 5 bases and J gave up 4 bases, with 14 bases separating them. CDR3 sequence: CASSPRPTGYGYTF. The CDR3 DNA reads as TGTGCCAGCAGTCCACGACCGACGGGCTATGGCTACACCTTC.

The CDR3 coding sequence is TGTGCCAGCAGTTACTCTAGGACAGGGTCGGATACGCAGTATTTT. Translation: CASSYSRTGSDTQYF. V gene TRBV6-5 combines with J gene TRBJ2-3; TRBD1 agrees at 8 bases. Germline CDR1 MNHEY, CDR2 SVGAGI. The CDR3 totals 15 residues. The J segment lost 6 bases and the V segment lost 0 bases, leaving 5 bases of the junction unmatched.

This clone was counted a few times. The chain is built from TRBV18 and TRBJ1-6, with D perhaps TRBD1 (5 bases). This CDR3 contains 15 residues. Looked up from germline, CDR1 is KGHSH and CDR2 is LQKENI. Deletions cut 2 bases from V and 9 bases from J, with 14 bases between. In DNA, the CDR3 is TGTGCCAGCTCACCAGGGGCCCTACCGGGTTCACCCCTCCACTTT. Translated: CASSPGALPGSPLHF.

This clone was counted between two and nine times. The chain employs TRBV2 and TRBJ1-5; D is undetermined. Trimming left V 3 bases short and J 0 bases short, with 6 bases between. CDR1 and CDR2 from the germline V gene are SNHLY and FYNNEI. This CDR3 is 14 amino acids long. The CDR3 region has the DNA TGTGCCAGCAGTGACAGGCATAGCAATCAGCCCCAGCATTTT. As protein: CASSDRHSNQPQHF.

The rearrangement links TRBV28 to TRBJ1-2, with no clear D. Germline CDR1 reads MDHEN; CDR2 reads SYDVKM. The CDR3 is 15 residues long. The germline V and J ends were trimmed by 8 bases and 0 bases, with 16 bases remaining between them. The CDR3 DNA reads TGTGCCAGCGACGCTCAGGCTGAAGCTAACTATGGCTACACCTTC. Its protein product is CASDAQAEANYGYTF.

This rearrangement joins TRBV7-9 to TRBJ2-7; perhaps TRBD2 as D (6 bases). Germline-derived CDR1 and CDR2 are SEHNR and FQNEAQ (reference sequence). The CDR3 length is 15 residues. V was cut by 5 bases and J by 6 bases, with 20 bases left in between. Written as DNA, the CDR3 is TGTGCCAGCAGCCCCCATCAGCAGGGAGGAAGCGAGCAGTACTTC. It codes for CASSPHQQGGSEQYF. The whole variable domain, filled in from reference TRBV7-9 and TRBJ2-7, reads DTGVSQNPRHKITKRGQNVTFRCDPISEHNRLYWYRQTLGQGPEFLTYFQNEAQLEKSRLLSDRFSAERPKGSFSTLEIQRTEQGDSAMYLCASSPHQQGGSEQYFGPGTRLTVT.

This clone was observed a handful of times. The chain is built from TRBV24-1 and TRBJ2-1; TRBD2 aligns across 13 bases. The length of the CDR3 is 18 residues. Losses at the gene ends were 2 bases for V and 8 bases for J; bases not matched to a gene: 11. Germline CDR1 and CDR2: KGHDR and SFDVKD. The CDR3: CATSDSGLAGVSRDEQFF. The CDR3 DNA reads TGTGCCACCAGTGATTCAGGACTAGCGGGAGTTAGTAGGGATGAGCAGTTCTTC.

The CDR3 reads CASERPPGQGFGEQYF. The CDR3 DNA is TGTGCCAGCGAGAGACCGCCGGGACAGGGTTTTGGCGAGCAGTACTTC. V is TRBV28 and J is TRBJ2-7; TRBD1 matches at 9 bases. Trimming removed 8 bases from V and 6 bases from J; junction bases left unmatched: 17. Germline V gene sequence: CDR1 MDHEN, CDR2 SYDVKM. The CDR3 has 16 residues.

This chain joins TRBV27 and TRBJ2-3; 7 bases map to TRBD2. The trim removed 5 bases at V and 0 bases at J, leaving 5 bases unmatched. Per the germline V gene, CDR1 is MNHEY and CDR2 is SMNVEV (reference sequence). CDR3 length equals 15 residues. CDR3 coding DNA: TGTGCCAGCAGTCCGGGAGGATCTAGCACAGATACGCAGTATTTT. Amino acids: CASSPGGSSTDTQYF.

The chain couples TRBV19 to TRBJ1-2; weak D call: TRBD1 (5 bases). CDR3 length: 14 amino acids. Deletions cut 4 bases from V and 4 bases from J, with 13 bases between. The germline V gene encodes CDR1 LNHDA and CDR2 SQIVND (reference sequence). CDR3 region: CASSRGGAGYGYTF. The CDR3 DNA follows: TGTGCCAGTAGTAGGGGAGGGGCCGGCTATGGCTACACCTTC.

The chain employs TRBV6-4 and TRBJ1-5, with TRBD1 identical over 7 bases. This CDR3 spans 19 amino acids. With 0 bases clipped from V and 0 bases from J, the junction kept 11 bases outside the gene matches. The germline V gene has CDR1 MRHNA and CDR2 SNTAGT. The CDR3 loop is CASSDSTRTGPYSNQPQHF. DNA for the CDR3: TGTGCCAGCAGTGACTCTACCAGGACAGGCCCTTATAGCAATCAGCCCCAGCATTTT.